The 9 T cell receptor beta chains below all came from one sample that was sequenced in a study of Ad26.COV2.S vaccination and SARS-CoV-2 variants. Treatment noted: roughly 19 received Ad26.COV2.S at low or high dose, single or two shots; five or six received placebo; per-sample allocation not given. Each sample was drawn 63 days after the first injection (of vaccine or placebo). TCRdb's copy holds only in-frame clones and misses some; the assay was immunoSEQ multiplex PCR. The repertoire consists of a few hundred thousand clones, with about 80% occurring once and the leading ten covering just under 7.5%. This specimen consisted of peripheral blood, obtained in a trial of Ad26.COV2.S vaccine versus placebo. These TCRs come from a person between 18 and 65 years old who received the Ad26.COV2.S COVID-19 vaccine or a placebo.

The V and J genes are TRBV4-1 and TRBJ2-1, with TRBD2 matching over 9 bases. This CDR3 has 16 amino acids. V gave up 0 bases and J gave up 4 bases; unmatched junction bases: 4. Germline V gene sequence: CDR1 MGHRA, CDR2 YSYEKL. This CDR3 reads CASSQDRSGGYNEQFF. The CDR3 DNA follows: TGCGCCAGCAGCCAAGATCGTAGCGGGGGATACAATGAGCAGTTCTTC.

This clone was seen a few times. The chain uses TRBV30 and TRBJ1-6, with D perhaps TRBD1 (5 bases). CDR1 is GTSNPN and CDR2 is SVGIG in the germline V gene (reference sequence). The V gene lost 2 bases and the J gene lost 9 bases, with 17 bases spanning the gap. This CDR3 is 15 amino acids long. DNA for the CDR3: TGTGCCTGGAGTCTGACCGGGACCTTTAGTTCACCCCTCCACTTT. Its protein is CAWSLTGTFSSPLHF.

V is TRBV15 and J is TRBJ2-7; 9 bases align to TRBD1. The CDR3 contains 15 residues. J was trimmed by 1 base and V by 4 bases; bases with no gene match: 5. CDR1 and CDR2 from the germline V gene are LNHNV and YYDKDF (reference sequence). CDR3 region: CATSTDRGLSYEQYF. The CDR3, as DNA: TGTGCCACCAGCACTGACAGGGGGTTATCCTACGAGCAGTACTTC.

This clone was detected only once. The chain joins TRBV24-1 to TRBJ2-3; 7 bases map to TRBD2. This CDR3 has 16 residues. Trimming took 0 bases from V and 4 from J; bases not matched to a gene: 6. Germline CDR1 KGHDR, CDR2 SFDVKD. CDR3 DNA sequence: TGTGCCACCAGTGATTTGGGCGGGAGAAGAGCAGATACGCAGTATTTT. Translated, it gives CATSDLGGRRADTQYF.

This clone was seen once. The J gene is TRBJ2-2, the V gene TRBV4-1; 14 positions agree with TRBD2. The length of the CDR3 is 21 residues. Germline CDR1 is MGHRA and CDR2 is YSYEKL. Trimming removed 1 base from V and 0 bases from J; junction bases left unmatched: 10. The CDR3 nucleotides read TGCGCCAGCAGCCAAGGGACTAGCGGGAGGCTAACAACGGCGAACACCGGGGAGCTGTTTTTT. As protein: CASSQGTSGRLTTANTGELFF.

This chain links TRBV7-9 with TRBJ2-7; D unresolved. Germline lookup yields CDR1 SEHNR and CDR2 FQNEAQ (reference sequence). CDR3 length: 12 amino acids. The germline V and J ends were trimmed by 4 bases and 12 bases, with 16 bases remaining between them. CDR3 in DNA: TGTGCCAGCAGCTCCGGACCCACTTCTACGTACTTC. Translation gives CASSSGPTSTYF.

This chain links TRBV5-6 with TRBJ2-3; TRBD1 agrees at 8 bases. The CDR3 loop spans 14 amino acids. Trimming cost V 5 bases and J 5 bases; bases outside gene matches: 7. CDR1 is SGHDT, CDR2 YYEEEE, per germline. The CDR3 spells CASRETGAEDTQYF. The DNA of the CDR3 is TGTGCCAGCAGAGAGACAGGGGCTGAAGATACGCAGTATTTT.

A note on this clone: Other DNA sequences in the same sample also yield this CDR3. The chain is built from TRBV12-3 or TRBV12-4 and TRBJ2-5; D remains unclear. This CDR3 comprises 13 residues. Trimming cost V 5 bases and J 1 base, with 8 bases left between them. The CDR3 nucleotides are TGTGCCAGCAGTCGTCAGGCCCAAGAGACCCAGTACTTC. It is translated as CASSRQAQETQYF.

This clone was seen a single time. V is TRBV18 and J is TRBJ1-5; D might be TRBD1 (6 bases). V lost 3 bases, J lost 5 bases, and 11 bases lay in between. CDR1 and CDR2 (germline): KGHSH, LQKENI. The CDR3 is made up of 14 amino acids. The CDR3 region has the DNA TGTGCCAGCTCACCGACAGGCGGGGATCAGCCCCAGCATTTT. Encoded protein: CASSPTGGDQPQHF.